The source of this T cell receptor beta chain is a study of cytotoxic CD8 clonotypes in ibrutinib-treated CLL. Libraries were prepared by immunoSEQ multiplex PCR; TCRdb keeps only in-frame clonotypes and omits some of them. The table lists almost 250,000 clones, 70% of them singletons. Whole-study results and caveats: Public clonotypes (which were uncommon) either contracted or remained stable on treatment.

Turning to this clone: As yet, its antigen is unknown.

V dropped 0 bases and J dropped 1 base, with 11 bases sitting between them. This CDR3 contains 15 residues. The germline CDR1 and CDR2 sequences are SGHRS and YFSETQ. This TCR derives from a human donor with chronic lymphocytic leukemia. The material sequenced was PBMCs, taken after 24 months of ibrutinib treatment. The chain is built from TRBV5-1 and TRBJ2-7; no clear D. This CDR3 reads CASSLEQSISYEQYF. CDR3 DNA sequence: TGCGCCAGCAGCTTGGAACAATCCATATCCTACGAGCAGTACTTC.